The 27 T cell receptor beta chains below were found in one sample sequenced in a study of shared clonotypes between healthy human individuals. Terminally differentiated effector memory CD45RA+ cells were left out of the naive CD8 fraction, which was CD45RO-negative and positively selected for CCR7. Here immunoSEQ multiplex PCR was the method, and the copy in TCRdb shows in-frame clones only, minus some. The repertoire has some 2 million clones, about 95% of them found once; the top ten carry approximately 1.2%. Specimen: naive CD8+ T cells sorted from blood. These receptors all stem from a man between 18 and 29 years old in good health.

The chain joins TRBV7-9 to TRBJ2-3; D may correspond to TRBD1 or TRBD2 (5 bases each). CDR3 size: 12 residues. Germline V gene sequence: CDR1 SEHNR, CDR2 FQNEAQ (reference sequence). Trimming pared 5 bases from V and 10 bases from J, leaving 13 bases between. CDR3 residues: CASSLSGAPQYF. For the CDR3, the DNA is TGTGCCAGCAGCCTCTCCGGGGCTCCGCAGTATTTT. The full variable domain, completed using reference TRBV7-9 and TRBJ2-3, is DTGVSQNPRHKITKRGQNVTFRCDPISEHNRLYWYRQTLGQGPEFLTYFQNEAQLEKSRLLSDRFSAERPKGSFSTLEIQRTEQGDSAMYLCASSLSGAPQYFGPGTRLTVL.

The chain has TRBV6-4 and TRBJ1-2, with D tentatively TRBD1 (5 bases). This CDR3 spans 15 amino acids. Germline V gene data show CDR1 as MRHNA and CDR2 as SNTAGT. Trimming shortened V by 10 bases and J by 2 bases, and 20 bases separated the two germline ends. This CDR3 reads CAICNSRGPNYGYTF. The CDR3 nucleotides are TGTGCCATCTGTAATAGCCGGGGCCCCAACTATGGCTACACCTTC.

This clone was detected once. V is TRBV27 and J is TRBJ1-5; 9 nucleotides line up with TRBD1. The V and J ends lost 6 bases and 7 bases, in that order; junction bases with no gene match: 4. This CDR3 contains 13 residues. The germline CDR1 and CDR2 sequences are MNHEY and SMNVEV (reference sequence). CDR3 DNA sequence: TGTGCCAGCAGCCCGACAGGGGGACAGCCCCAGCATTTT. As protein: CASSPTGGQPQHF.

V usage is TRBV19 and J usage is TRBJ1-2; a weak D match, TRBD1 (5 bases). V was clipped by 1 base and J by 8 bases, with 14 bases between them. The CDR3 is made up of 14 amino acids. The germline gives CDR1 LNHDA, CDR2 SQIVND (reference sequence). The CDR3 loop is CASSIVAGPGGYTF. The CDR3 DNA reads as TGTGCCAGTAGTATAGTTGCAGGCCCAGGGGGCTACACCTTC.

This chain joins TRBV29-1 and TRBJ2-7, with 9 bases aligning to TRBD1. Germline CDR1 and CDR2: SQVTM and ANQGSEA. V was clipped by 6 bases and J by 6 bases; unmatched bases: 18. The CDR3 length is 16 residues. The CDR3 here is CSVVLEWDRERVEQYF. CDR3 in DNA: TGCAGCGTCGTACTCGAGTGGGACAGGGAACGGGTCGAGCAGTACTTC.

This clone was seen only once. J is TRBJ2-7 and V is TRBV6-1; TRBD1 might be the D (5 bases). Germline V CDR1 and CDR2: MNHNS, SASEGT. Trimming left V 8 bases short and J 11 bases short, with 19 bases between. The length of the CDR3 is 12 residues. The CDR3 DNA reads TGTGCCAGCTCCCCAGAATTGGAAGGGGAGTACTTC. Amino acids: CASSPELEGEYF.

This CDR3 reads CASSLFASGYNEQFF. The CDR3 coding sequence is TGTGCCAGCAGTTTATTTGCTAGCGGATACAATGAGCAGTTCTTC. The chain couples TRBV27 to TRBJ2-1; 7 bases map to TRBD2. From germline, CDR1 is MNHEY and CDR2 SMNVEV (reference sequence). The CDR3 is made up of 15 amino acids. After removal of 1 base from V and 4 bases from J, the junction contained 4 bases not matched to a gene.

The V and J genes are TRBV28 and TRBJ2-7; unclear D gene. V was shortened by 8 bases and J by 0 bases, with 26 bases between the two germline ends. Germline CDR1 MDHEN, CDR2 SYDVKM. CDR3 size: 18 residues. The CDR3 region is CASQSYNERSFSSYEQYF. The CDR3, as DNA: TGTGCCAGCCAATCCTATAATGAACGGTCTTTTAGCTCCTACGAGCAGTACTTC.

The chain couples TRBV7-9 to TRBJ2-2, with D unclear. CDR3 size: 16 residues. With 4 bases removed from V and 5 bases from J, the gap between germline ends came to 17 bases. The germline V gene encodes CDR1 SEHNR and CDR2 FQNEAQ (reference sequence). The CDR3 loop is CASSSVWVSETGELFF. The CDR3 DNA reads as TGTGCCAGCAGCTCGGTCTGGGTCTCGGAGACCGGGGAGCTGTTTTTT. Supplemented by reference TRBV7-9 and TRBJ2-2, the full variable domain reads DTGVSQNPRHKITKRGQNVTFRCDPISEHNRLYWYRQTLGQGPEFLTYFQNEAQLEKSRLLSDRFSAERPKGSFSTLEIQRTEQGDSAMYLCASSSVWVSETGELFFGEGSRLTVL.

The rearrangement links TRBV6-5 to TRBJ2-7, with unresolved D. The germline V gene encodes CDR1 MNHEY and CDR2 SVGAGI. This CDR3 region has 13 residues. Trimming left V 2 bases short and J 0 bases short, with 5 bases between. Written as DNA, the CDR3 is TGTGCCAGCAGTTACGAGGTCTCCTACGAGCAGTACTTC. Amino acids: CASSYEVSYEQYF.

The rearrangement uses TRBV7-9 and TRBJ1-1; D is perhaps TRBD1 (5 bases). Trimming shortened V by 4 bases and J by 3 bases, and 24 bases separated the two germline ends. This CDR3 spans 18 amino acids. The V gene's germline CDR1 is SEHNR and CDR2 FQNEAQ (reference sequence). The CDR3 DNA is TGTGCCAGCAGCTCCCCCGGAGGGCTCCCGCCGGGACACACTGAAGCTTTCTTT. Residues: CASSSPGGLPPGHTEAFF.

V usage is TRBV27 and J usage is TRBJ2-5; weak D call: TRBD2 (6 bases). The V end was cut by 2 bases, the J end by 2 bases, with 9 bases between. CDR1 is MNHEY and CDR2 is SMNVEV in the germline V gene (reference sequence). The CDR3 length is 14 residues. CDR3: CASSLMAGQETQYF. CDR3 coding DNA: TGTGCCAGCAGTTTAATGGCGGGACAAGAGACCCAGTACTTC.

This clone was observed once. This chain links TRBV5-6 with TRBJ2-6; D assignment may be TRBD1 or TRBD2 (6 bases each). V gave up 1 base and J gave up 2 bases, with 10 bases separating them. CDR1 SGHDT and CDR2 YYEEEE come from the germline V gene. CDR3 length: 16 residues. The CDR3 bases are TGTGCCAGCAGCTTGAGGGGGGACGCTGGGGCCAACGTCCTGACTTTC. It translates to CASSLRGDAGANVLTF.

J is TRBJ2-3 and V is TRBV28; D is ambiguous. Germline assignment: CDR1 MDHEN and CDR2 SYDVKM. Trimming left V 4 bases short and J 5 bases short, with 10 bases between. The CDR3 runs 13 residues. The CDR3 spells CASSSRLLDTQYF. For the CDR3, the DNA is TGTGCCAGCAGTTCCCGTCTCCTAGATACGCAGTATTTT.

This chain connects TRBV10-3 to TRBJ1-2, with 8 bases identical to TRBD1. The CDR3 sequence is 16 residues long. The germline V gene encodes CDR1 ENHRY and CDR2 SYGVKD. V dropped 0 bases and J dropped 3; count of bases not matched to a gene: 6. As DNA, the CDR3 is TGTGCCATCAGTGAGTCCCCGGGACAGGCTCACTATGGCTACACCTTC. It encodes CAISESPGQAHYGYTF.

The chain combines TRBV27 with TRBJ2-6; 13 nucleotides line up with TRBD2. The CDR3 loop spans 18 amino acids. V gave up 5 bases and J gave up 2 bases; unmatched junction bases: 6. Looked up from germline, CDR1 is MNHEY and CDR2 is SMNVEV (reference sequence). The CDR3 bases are TGTGCCAGCAGTCCACGACTAGCGGGGGGCCCTGGGGCCAACGTCCTGACTTTC. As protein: CASSPRLAGGPGANVLTF.

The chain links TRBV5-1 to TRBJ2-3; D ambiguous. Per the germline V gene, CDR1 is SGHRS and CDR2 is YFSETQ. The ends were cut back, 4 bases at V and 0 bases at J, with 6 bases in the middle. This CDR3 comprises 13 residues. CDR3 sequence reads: CASSVSSTDTQYF. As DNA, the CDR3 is TGCGCCAGCAGCGTCAGCAGCACAGATACGCAGTATTTT.

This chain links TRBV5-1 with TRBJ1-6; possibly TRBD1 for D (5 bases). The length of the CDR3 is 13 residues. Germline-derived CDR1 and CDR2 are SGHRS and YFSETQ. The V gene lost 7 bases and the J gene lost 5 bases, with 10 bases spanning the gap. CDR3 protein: CASRDRDNSPLHF. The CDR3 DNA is TGCGCCAGCCGGGACCGCGATAATTCACCCCTCCACTTT.

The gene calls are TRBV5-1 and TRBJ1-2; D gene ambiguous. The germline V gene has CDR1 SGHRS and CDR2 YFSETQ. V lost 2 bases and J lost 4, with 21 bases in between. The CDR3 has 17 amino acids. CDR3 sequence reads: CASSLTGWAPVGYGYTF. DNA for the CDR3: TGCGCCAGCAGCTTAACTGGTTGGGCCCCGGTCGGCTATGGCTACACCTTC. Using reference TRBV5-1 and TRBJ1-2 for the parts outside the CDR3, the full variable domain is KAGVTQTPRYLIKTRGQQVTLSCSPISGHRSVSWYQQTPGQGLQFLFEYFSETQRNKGNFPGRFSGRQFSNSRSEMNVSTLELGDSALYLCASSLTGWAPVGYGYTFGSGTRLTVV.

The CDR3 bases are TGTGCCAGCAGCTTAGCGCTAGTCGGGACAGGGTCCTACAATGAGCAGTTCTTC. Translation: CASSLALVGTGSYNEQFF. The V call is TRBV7-2, the J call TRBJ2-1, with 9 bases lining up with TRBD1. CDR1 SGHTA and CDR2 FQGNSA come from the germline V gene. The CDR3 consists of 18 residues. Unmatched junction bases numbered 7, after V lost 0 bases and J lost 1 base.

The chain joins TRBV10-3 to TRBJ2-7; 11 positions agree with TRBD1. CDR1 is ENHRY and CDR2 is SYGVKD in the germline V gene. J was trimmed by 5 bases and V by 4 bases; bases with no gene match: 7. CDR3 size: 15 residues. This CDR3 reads CAISGPGQGANEQYF. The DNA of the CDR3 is TGTGCCATCAGTGGACCCGGACAGGGGGCCAACGAGCAGTACTTC.

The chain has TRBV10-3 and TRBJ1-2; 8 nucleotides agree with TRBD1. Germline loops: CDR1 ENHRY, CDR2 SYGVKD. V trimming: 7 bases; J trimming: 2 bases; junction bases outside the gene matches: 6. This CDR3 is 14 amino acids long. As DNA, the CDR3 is TGTGCCATCAACAATGGACAGGGAAACTATGGCTACACCTTC. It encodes CAINNGQGNYGYTF.

CDR3 sequence (DNA): TGTGCCAGCAGCCTAGAGGGGTGGACAGGGGGCTCCTACGAGCAGTACTTC. Translating gives CASSLEGWTGGSYEQYF. J is TRBJ2-7 and V is TRBV7-2; 10 bases fit TRBD1. Unmatched junction bases numbered 10, after V lost 5 bases and J lost 0 bases. The CDR3 runs 17 residues. The germline V gene encodes CDR1 SGHTA and CDR2 FQGNSA.

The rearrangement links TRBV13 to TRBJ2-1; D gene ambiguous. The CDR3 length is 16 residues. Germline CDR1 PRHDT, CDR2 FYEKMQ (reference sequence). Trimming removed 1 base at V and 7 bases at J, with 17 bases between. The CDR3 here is CASSLDSGPSRNEQFF. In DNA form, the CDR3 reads TGTGCCAGCAGCTTAGATTCAGGACCTTCGAGGAATGAGCAGTTCTTC.

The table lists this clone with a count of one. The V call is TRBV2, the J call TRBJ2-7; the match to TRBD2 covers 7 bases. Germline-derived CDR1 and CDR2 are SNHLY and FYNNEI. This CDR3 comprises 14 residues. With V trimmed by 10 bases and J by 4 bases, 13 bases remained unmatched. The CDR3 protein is CATQWAGEEYEQYF. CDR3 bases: TGTGCCACCCAGTGGGCGGGAGAAGAATACGAGCAGTACTTC.

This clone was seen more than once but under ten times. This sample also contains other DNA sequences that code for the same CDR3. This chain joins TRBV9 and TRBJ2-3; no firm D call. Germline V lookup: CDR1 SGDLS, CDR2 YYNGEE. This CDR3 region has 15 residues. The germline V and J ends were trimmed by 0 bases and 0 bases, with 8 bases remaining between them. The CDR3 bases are TGTGCCAGCAGCGTAGACGGTTCTAGCACAGATACGCAGTATTTT. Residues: CASSVDGSSTDTQYF. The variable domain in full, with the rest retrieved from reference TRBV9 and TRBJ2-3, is DSGVTQTPKHLITATGQRVTLRCSPRSGDLSVYWYQQSLDQGLQFLIQYYNGEERAKGNILERFSAQQFPDLHSELNLSSLELGDSALYFCASSVDGSSTDTQYFGPGTRLTVL.

In DNA form, the CDR3 reads TGTGCCAGCAGCAGGGAGAACACCGGGGAGCTGTTTTTT. Encoded protein: CASSRENTGELFF. This chain links TRBV9 with TRBJ2-2; D is undetermined. V shed 4 bases and J shed 1 base, with 5 bases lying between them. Germline values: CDR1 SGDLS, CDR2 YYNGEE. The CDR3 covers 13 residues.